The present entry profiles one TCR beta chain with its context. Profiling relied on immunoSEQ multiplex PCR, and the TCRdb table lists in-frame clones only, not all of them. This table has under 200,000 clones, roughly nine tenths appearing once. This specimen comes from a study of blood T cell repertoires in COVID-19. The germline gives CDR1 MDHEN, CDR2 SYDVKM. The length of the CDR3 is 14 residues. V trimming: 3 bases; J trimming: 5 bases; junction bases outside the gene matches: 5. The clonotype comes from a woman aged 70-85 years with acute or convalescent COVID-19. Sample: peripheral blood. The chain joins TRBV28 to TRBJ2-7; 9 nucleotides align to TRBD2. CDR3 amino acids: CASSFYAGGHEQYF. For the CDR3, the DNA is TGTGCCAGCAGTTTCTATGCGGGAGGGCACGAGCAGTACTTC. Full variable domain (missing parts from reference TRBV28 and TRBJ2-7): DVKVTQSSRYLVKRTGEKVFLECVQDMDHENMFWYRQDPGLGLRLIYFSYDVKMKEKGDIPEGYSVSREKKERFSLILESASTNQTSMYLCASSFYAGGHEQYFGPGTRLTVT.